The clone carrying this T cell receptor beta chain was detected once. Genomic DNA belonging to each subset was distributed in equal measure over several immunoSEQ plates. The replicate PCRs on unsorted PBMC were given 300 ng DNA, which is 30,000 to 35,000 T cell genomes. TCRdb keeps only in-frame clones here, not all; method: immunoSEQ multiplex PCR. This sample yields approximately 500,000 clones, of which 81% are seen a single time; over 9.5% belongs to the top ten. Donors comprised healthy HIV-negative adults lacking recent acute infections or vaccinations. The donors were all Caucasian adults (living in Nashville, Tennessee). The sample originates from a study of shared clonotypes between healthy human individuals. This CDR3 is 15 amino acids long. The trim removed 7 bases at V and 4 bases at J, leaving 8 bases unmatched. Germline CDR1 is SGHAT and CDR2 is FQNNGV.

The source is a woman aged 40 to 50 in good health. Some clones in this sample may be carry-over from other donors' samples. This chain links TRBV11-2 with TRBJ2-1; the match to TRBD1 covers 9 bases. The sample comprised PBMCs. The DNA for the CDR3 is TGTGCCAGCACGCTGACCGGGACAGGGTACAATGAGCAGTTCTTC. Encoded protein: CASTLTGTGYNEQFF.